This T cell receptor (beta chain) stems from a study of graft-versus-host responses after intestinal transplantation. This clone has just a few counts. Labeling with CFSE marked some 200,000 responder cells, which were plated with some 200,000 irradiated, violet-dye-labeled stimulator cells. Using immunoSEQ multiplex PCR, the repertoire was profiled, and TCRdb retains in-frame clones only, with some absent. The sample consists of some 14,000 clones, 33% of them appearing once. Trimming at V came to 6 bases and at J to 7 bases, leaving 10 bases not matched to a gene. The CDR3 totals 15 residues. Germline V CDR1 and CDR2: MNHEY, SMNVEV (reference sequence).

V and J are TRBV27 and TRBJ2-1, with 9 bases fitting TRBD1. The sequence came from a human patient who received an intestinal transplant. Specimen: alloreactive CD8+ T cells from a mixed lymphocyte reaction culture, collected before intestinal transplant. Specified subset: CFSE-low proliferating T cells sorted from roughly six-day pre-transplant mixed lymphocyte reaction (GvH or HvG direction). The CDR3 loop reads CASSSGTGQWNEQFF. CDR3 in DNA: TGTGCCAGCAGCTCTGGGACAGGGCAGTGGAATGAGCAGTTCTTC.